Listed below are T cell receptor beta chains from one sample, sequenced in a study of OX40 agonist ivuxolimab in advanced cancers. Clones were read by immunoSEQ multiplex PCR, and TCRdb kept only the in-frame ones, dropping some. This table has under 50,000 clones, 75% to 80% appearing once. The sample here was CD4+ or CD8+ T cells sorted from blood, taken in a trial of the OX40 agonist ivuxolimab. The receptors originated from an adult with an advanced solid tumor such as melanoma, head and neck, liver or kidney cancer. CDR3s include the opening cysteine and the closing phenylalanine or tryptophan. Rows may omit the clone size; those that give it use once, few, many or a size class.

TRBV29-1	NA	TRBJ1-2	CSVDFLGYYGYTF
TRBV6-1	NA	TRBJ1-4	CASSERLDEKLFF
TRBV5-6	medium-sized	TRBJ1-1	CASSLVGMNTEAFF
TRBV10-3	NA	TRBJ1-6	CAISEGPSYNSPLHF
TRBV7-8	NA	TRBJ2-1	CASSLVSGSYNEQFF
TRBV2	NA	TRBJ2-2	CASTAGVGTGELFF
TRBV7-2	NA	TRBJ2-1	CASSPYGTGSSYNEQFF
TRBV18	NA	TRBJ1-1	CASSPRAEGEAFF
TRBV7-2	once	TRBJ1-2	CASSLFVSNYGYTF
TRBV30	NA	TRBJ2-7	CAWSAQGYEQYF
TRBV6-1	NA	TRBJ1-3	CATRTQGAGNTIYF
TRBV12-5	NA	TRBJ2-1	CASGSLGRGLFNNEQFF
TRBV4-1	few	TRBJ1-2	CASSQHSGGGYTF
TRBV15	NA	TRBJ1-3	CATSRDWGSASGNTIYF
TRBV14	NA	TRBJ2-3	CASSQFRTSGDTQYF
TRBV11-2	NA	TRBJ2-5	CASSPTGGRETQYF
TRBV6-6	NA	TRBJ1-1	CASSTSDTNTEAFF
TRBV4-2	NA	TRBJ2-2	CASSLDLAGVVNTGELFF
TRBV11-2	few	TRBJ2-1	CASSYRVNEQFF
TRBV11-2	NA	TRBJ2-5	CASTRSTRETQYF
TRBV2	NA	TRBJ2-5	CASSEVTAGETQYF
TRBV28	NA	TRBJ1-6	CASSDTGESPLHF
TRBV4-3	once	TRBJ2-7	CASSQDGSPVDEQYF